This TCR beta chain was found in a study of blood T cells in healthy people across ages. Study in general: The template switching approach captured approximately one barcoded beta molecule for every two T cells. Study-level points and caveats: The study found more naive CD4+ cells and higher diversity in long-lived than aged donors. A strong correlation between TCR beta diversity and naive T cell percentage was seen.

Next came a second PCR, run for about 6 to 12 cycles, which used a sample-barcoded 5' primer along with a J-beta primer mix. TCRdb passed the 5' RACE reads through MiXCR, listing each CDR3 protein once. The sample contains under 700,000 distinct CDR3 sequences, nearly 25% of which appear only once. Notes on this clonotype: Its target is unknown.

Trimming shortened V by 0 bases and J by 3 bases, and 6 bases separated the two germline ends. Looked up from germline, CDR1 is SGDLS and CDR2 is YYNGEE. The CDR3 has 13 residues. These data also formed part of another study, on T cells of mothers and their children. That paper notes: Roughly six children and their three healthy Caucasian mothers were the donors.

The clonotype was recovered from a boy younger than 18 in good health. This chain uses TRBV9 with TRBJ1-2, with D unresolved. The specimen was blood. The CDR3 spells CASSVGVYYGYTF. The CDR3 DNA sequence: TGTGCCAGCAGCGTAGGGGTTTACTATGGCTACACCTTC. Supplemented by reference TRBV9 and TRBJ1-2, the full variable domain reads DSGVTQTPKHLITATGQRVTLRCSPRSGDLSVYWYQQSLDQGLQFLIQYYNGEERAKGNILERFSAQQFPDLHSELNLSSLELGDSALYFCASSVGVYYGYTFGSGTRLTVV.